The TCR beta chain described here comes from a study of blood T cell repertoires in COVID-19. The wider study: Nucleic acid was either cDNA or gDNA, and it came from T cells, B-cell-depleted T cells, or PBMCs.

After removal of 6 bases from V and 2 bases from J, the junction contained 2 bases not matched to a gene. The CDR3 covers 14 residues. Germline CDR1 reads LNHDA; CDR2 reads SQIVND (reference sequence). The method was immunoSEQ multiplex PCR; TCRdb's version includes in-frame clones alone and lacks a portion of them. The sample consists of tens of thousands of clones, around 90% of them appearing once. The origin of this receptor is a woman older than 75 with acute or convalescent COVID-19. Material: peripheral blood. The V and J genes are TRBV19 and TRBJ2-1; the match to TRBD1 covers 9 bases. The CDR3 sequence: CASRGTGTYNEQFF. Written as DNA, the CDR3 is TGTGCCAGTAGGGGGACAGGGACCTACAATGAGCAGTTCTTC.